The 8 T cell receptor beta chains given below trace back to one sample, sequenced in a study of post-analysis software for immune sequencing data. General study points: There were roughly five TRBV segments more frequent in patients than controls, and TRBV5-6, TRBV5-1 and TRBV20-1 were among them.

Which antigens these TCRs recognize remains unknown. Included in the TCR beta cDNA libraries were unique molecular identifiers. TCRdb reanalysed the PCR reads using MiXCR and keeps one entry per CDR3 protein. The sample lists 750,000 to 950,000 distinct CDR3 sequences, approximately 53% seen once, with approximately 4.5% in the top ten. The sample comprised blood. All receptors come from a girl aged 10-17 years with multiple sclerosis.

The CDR3 here is CASNFGVAGAHEQYF. CDR3 DNA sequence: TGTGCCAGCAATTTCGGAGTAGCGGGAGCCCACGAGCAGTACTTC. The gene calls are TRBV12-3 or TRBV12-4 and TRBJ2-4, with 9 bases aligning to TRBD2. The DNA end is more similar to TRBJ2-7, so the J call may be wrong. The CDR3 is made up of 15 amino acids.

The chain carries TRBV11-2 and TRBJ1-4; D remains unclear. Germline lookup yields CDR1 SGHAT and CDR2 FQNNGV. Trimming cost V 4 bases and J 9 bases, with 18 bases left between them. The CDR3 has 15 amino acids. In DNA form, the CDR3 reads TGTGCCAGCAGCTCCGGCCCTATCTCCGGCAAAAAACTGTTTTTT. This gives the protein CASSSGPISGKKLFF.

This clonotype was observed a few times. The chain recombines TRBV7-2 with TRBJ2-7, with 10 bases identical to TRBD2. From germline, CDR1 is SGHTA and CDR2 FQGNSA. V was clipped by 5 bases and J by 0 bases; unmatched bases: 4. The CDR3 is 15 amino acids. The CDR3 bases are TGTGCCAGCAGCCCCCCTAGCGGGAGCTCCTACGAGCAGTACTTC. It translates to CASSPPSGSSYEQYF.

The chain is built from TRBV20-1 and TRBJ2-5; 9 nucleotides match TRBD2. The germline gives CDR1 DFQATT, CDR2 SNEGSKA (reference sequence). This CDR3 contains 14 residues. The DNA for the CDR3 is TGCAGCGCGAGGATTAGCGGGGGTCTAGAGACCCAGTACTTC. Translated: CSARISGGLETQYF.

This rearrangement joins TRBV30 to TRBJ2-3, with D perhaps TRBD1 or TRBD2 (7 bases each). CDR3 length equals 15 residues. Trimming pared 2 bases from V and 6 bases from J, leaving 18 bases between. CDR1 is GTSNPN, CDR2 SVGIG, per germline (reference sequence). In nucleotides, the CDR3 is TGTGCCTGGAGTCTCCTAGCGGCCAGGGGGGATACGCAGTATTTT. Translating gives CAWSLLAARGDTQYF.

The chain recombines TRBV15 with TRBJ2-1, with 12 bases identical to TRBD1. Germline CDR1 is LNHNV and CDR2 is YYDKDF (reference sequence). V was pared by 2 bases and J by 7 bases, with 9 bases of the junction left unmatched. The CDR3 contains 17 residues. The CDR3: CATSRNSGTGGLNEQFF. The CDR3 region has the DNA TGTGCCACCAGCAGAAACTCCGGGACAGGGGGCTTGAATGAGCAGTTCTTC.

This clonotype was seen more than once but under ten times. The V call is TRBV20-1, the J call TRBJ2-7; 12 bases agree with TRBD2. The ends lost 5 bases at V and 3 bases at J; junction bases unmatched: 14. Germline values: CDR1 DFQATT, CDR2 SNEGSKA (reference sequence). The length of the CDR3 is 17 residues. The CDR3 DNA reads TGCAGTGCTTACGTTGGGCTAGCGGGAGGGAATGGCTACGAGCAGTACTTC. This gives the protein CSAYVGLAGGNGYEQYF.

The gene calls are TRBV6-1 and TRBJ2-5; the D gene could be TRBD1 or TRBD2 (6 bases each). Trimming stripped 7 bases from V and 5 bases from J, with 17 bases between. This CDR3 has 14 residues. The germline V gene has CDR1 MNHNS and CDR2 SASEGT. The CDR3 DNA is TGTGCCAGCACCGAGGGGGGCTACCTTGAGACCCAGTACTTC. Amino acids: CASTEGGYLETQYF.